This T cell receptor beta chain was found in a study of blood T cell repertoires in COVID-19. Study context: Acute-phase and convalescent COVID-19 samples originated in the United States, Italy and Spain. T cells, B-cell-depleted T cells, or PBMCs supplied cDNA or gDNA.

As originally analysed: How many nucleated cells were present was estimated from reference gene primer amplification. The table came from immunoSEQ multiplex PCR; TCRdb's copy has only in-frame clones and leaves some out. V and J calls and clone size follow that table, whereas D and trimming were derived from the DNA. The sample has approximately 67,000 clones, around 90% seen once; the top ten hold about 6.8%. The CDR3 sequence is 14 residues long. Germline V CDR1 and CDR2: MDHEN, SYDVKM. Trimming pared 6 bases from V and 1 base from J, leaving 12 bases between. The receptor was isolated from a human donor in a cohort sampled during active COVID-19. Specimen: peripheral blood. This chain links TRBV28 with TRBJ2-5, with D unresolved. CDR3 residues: CASSAPVFQETQYF. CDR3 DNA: TGTGCCAGCAGCGCCCCGGTATTCCAAGAGACCCAGTACTTC.